This T cell receptor (beta chain) was identified in a study of T-cell reconstitution after alpha-beta-depleted transplantation in children. The CDR3 length is 15 residues. Germline assignment: CDR1 MGHRA and CDR2 YSYEKL. Trimming took 0 bases from V and 0 from J, leaving 9 bases between them. Unique molecular identifiers tagged the TCRbeta library. TCRdb re-derived calls from the PCR reads in MiXCR, one entry per CDR3 protein. The repertoire holds approximately 270,000 distinct CDR3 sequences, with 9.9% as singletons. The rearrangement uses TRBV4-1 and TRBJ2-7; D is undetermined. The receptor's source is a human donor who donated a stem cell graft to a child with SCID. The sample was PBMCs from the stem cell graft donor, taken from the stem cell graft. The CDR3 DNA reads as TGCGCCAGCAGCCAAGATCCGGTCCCCTCCTACGAGCAGTACTTC. Amino acids: CASSQDPVPSYEQYF.